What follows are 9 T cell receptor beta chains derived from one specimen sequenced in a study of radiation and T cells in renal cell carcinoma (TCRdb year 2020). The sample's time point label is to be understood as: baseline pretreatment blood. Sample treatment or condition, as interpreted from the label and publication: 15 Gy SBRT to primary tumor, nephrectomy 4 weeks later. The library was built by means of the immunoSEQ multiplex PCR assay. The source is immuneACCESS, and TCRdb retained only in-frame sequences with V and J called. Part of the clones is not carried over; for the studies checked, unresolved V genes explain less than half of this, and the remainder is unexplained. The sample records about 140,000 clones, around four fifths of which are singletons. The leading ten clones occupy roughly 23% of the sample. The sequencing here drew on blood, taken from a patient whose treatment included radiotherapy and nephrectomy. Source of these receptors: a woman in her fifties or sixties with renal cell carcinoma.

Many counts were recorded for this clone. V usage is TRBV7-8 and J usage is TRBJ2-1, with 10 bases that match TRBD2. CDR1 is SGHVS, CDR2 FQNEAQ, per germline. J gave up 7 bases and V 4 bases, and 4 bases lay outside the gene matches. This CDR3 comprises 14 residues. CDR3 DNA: TGTGCCAGCAGCTCCACGGGACTAGCGAATGAGCAGTTCTTC. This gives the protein CASSSTGLANEQFF.

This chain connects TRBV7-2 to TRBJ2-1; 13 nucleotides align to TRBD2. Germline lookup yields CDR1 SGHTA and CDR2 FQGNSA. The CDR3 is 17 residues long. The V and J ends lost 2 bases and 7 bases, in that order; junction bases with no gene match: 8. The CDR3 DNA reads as TGTGCCAGCAGCTTATCCGGGACTAGCGGGATGTTTAATGAGCAGTTCTTC. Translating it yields CASSLSGTSGMFNEQFF.

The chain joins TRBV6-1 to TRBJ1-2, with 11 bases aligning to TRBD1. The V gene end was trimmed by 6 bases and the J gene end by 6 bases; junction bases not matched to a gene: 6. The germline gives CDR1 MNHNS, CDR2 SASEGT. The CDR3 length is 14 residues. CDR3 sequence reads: CASRAGQGANGYTF. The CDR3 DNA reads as TGTGCCAGCAGGGCCGGACAGGGGGCGAATGGCTACACCTTC.

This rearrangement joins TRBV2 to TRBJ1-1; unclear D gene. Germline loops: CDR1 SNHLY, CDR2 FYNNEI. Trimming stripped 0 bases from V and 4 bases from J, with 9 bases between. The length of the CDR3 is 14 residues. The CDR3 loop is CASSEARALTEAFF. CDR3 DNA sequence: TGTGCCAGCAGTGAAGCTCGGGCTCTCACTGAAGCTTTCTTT.

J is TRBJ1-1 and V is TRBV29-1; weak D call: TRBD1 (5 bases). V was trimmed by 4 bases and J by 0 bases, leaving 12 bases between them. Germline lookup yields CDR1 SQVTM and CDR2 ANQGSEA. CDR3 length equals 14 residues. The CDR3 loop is CSVAIGGLNTEAFF. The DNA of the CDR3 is TGCAGCGTTGCCATTGGGGGATTGAACACTGAAGCTTTCTTT.

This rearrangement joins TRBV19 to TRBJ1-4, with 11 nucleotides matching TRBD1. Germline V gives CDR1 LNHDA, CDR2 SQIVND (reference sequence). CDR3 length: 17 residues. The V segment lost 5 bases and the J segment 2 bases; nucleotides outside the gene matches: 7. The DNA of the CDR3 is TGTGCCAGTAGTTCCCGGACAGGGGGCTTGACTAATGAAAAACTGTTTTTT. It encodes CASSSRTGGLTNEKLFF.

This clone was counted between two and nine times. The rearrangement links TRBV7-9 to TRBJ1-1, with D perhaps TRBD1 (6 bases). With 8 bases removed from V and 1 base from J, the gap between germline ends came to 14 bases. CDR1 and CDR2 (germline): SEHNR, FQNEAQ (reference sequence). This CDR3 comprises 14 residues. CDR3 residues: CASSRGQGNTEAFF. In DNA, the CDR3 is TGTGCCAGCTCGCGGGGGCAGGGGAACACTGAAGCTTTCTTT.

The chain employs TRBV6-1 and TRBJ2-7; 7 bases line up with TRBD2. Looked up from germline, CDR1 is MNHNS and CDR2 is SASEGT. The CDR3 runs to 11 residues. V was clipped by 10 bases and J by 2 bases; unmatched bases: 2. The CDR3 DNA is TGTGCCACGACTAGCACCTACGAGCAGTACTTC. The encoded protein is CATTSTYEQYF.

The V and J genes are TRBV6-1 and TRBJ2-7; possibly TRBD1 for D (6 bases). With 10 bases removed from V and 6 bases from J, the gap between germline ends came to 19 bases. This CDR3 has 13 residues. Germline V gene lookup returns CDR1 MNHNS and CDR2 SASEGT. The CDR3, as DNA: TGTGCCACTCAGGGGTTAGGGTTCGGCGAGCAGTACTTC. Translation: CATQGLGFGEQYF.